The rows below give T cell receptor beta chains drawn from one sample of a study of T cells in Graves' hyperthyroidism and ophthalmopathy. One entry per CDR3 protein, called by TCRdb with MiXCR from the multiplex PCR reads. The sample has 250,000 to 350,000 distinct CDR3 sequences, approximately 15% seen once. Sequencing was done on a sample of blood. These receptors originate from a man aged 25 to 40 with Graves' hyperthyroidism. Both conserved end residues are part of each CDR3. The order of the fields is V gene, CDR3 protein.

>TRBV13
CASSHRSLRDRDYEQYF
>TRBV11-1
CASSLVPAKQYEQFF
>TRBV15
CATSRGGAGNQPQHF
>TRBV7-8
CASSLGQENQPQHF
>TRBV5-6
CASERPNTGELFF
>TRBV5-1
CASSLGAFSGNTIYF
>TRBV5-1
CASSFRGGNQPQHF
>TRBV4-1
CASRKKKDRDLINQPQHF
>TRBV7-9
CASSRPTGYEQYF
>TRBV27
CATGGDRGLAGFQETQYF
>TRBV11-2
CASSSGTGRRNTEAFF
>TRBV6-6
CASSYMGRAADTQYF
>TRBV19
CAGSLTRSTEAFF
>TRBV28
CASSLGGSTYNEQFF
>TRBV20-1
CSAGLQGRYEQYF
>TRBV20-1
CSARDWDFPQYF
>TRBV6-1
CASYRNTNEQFF
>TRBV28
CASSPLQRTYEQYF
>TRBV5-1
CASSLDGTDGEQYF
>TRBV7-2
CASSFTMSYEAFF
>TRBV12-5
CASGLSGGFYNEQFF
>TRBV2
CASSDVLGNQPQHF
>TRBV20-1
CSAPSKVTYNSPLHF
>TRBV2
CASGGTATYEQYF
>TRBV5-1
CASSLARTDTGELFF
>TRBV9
CASSVLGVSGNTIYF
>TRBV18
CASSGGRASNEQFF
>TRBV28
CASSPPRSMNTEAFF
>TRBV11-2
CASTKEGGQETQYF